This T cell receptor (beta chain) was captured by sequencing in a study of blood T cells in healthy people across ages (dated by TCRdb to between 2014 and 2017). Background for the entire study: In model experiments, roughly one uniquely barcoded TCR beta cDNA molecule per two T cells was captured by template switching. To avoid experimental bias, donors of different ages were distributed randomly across sequencing lanes. The donors were divided into four age groups: young (average about 15 years), middle-aged (over 35), aged (approximately 59) and long-lived (more than 75). Using deep sequencing normalized with unique cDNA molecular identifiers, the study measured how TCR beta repertoire diversity changes with age. The study analyzed two additional independent replicas of 1 million unique cDNA reads from the same blood draw for two donors, one aged 18 to 30 and one aged 80 or older.

The full study reports these points: As age increased, observed TCR beta diversity per million T cells dropped in a roughly linear way, and a significant reduction was already evident by age about 40. Since profiling was done on bulk unsorted PBMCs, naive and antigen-experienced compartments could not be conclusively compared. Because the CMV infection status of the donors was unknown, age-related changes in expanded clonotypes may potentially have been confounded. The percentage of naive T cells measured by flow cytometry correlated strongly with observed TCR beta diversity. Compared with the aged group, the long-lived group had more naive CD4+ T cells, fewer expanded clones and increased TCR diversity, suggesting age selection. Estimates of total diversity based on one million sequenced T cells were regarded as lower bounds and as underestimates.

The donors were 40 or so Caucasian individuals from Russia, aged roughly 6 to 100 years, who were systemically healthy. Each donor gave roughly 9.5 milliliters of peripheral blood, collected into EDTA-treated Vacutainer tubes. PBMCs were isolated by Ficoll-Paque density-gradient centrifugation, with at least 6.5 million obtained per sample. Total RNA was extracted from PBMCs with Trizol reagent, with at least 6 micrograms obtained per sample. The percentages of naive CD45RAhigh/CD27high T cells were determined by flow cytometry on a PBMC aliquot from every donor. The CDR3 runs 8 amino acids, cysteine and phenylalanine included. Only the CDR3 region is kept as DNA, spanning 24 bases read in frame from base 1. A distance of 5 bases separates the germline ends of V and J, which lose 9 bases and 11 bases respectively. The germline V gene sets CDR1 to SGDLS and CDR2 to YYNGEE. The library came from 5' RACE. Sequenced using an Illumina HiSeq 2500. A second roughly 6 to 11 cycle PCR used a sample-barcoded 5' primer and a J-beta primer mix. Each TCR beta cDNA molecule received a unique molecular identifier from a template-switch 5' adaptor carrying 12 random nucleotides. At least 2.5 million CDR3-containing paired-end reads were obtained from each sample. First-strand cDNA was synthesized from all RNA with the Mint cDNA synthesis kit, primed by a TRBC-specific oligonucleotide. Following uracil-DNA glycosylase treatment, a first 18-cycle PCR with universal primers M1SS and BC2_uni_R was performed on all cDNA. On the authors' methods: Each sample was normalized by randomly selecting 1 million high-quality reads, each carrying a distinct molecular identifier. Instead of being binned into consensus sequences, reads with shared molecular identifiers were discarded. CDR3 identification, clonotype clustering and error correction used MiTCR with a Q25 quality threshold and the strictest error-elimination algorithm. A nonparametric unseen species model using Euler transformation provided a lower-bound estimate of total TCR beta diversity. The public reads were run again by TCRdb, first through fastp at Q25 and then through MiXCR, and only productive beta chains were kept. Identical CDR3 proteins give one entry, which carries the most common genes and DNA. In this record, the V and J calls reflect TCRdb's handling and not the investigators' own analysis. The table for this sample lists about 650,000 distinct CDR3 sequences; 52% of them were counted only once. Of the sample, roughly 14% is held by the ten largest clones.

Regarding this clonotype: Its antigen remains unidentified. No clone much larger than this one lies a single base away; base qualities are absent.

This receptor was identified in a woman older than 75 in good health. Here the chain combines TRBV9 and TRBJ2-2; no D gene is confidently identified. The sequenced sample consisted of blood. The nucleotide sequence is given as TGTGCCACCCGAGAGCTGTTTTTT. This gives the protein CATRELFF.